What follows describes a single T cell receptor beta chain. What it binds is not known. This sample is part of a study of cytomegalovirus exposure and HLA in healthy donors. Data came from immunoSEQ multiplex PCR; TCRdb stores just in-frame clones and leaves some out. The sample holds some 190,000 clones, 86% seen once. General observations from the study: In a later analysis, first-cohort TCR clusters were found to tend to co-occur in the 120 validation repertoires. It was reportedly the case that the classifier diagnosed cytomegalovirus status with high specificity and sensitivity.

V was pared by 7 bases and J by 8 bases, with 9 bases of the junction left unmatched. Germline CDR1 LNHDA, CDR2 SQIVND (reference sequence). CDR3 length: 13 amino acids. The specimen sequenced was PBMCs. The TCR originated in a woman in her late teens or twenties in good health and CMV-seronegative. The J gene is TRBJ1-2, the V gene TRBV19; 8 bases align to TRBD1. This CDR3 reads CASMMTGVKGYTF. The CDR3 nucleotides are TGTGCCAGTATGATGACAGGGGTTAAGGGCTACACCTTC. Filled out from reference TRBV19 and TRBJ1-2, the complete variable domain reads DGGITQSPKYLFRKEGQNVTLSCEQNLNHDAMYWYRQDPGQGLRLIYYSQIVNDFQKGDIAEGYSVSREKKESFPLTVTSAQKNPTAFYLCASMMTGVKGYTFGSGTRLTVV.